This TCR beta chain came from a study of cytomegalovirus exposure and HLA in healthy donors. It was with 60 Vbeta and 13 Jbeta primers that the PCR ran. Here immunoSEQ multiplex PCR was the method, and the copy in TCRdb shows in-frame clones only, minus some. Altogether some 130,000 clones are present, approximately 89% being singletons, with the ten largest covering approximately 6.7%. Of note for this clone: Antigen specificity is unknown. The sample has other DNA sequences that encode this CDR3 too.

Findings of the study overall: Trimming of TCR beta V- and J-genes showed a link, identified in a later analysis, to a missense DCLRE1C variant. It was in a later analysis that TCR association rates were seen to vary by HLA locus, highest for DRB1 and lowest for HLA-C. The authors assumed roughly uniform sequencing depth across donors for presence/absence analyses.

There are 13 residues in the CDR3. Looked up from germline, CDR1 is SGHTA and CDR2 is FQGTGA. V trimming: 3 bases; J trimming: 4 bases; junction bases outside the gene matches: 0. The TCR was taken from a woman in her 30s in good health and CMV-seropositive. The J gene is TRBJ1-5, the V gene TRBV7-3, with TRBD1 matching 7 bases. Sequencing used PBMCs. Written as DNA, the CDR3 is TGTGCCAGCAGCTTGACAGGGAATCAGCCCCAGCATTTT. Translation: CASSLTGNQPQHF.